This entry concerns a single T cell receptor (beta chain). Its antigen is still unknown. PCR was performed using 60 Vbeta and 13 Jbeta primers. Here immunoSEQ multiplex PCR was the method, and the copy in TCRdb shows in-frame clones only, minus some. The sample has around 150,000 clones, roughly 84% seen once. The data were obtained in a study of cytomegalovirus exposure and HLA in healthy donors. Study-wide points: Previous analysis showed most TCR beta V segments were productive about 87% or about 30% of the time. Relative to the approximately 680-donor mean, N-insertions were reportedly fewer in an Asian-associated ancestry cluster in a later analysis. In a later analysis, TCR beta V- and J-gene trimming showed a link to a missense DCLRE1C variant. Cytomegalovirus-associated status was assigned to 164 TCR beta chains.

V shed 5 bases and J shed 0 bases, with 12 bases lying between them. The germline V gene has CDR1 SGHKS and CDR2 YYEKEE (reference sequence). This CDR3 is 15 amino acids long. The source material was PBMCs. This receptor was taken from a man aged 50 or older in good health and CMV-seropositive. The chain recombines TRBV5-5 with TRBJ1-3; D is perhaps TRBD1 (6 bases). CDR3 residues: CASRVQDSSGNTIYF. The DNA of the CDR3 is TGTGCCAGCAGGGTCCAGGACAGCTCTGGAAACACCATATATTTT.